The 12 T cell receptor beta chains below come from one sample, sequenced in a study of blood T cell repertoires in COVID-19 (dated by TCRdb to 2020 to 2022). Receptor libraries were prepared by the immunoSEQ multiplex PCR assay. TCRdb retrieved this table from immuneACCESS and kept in-frame rearrangements only. Not all clones are present; in checked studies, unresolved V genes account for under half, and no reason is known for the remainder. The sample records some 180,000 clones, roughly 79% of which are singletons. More than 10% of the sample is in the top ten clones. Specimen: peripheral blood. The source is an elderly woman with COVID-19, enrolled during active disease.

This chain connects TRBV11-3 to TRBJ2-7; 11 nucleotides match TRBD2. Germline V gives CDR1 SGHNT, CDR2 YENEEA. CDR3 size: 19 residues. With 4 bases clipped from V and 0 bases from J, the junction kept 14 bases outside the gene matches. CDR3: CASSSRRTELAGVSYEQYF. The CDR3 nucleotides read TGTGCCAGCAGCTCTCGGAGGACAGAACTAGCGGGGGTCTCCTACGAGCAGTACTTC.

The genes are TRBV2 and TRBJ2-3, with D possibly TRBD1 on 5 matching bases. Germline loops: CDR1 SNHLY, CDR2 FYNNEI. Trimming cost V 2 bases and J 0 bases, with 9 bases left between them. The CDR3 runs to 15 residues. The CDR3 spells CASSERTRSTDTQYF. CDR3 DNA sequence: TGTGCCAGCAGTGAACGGACAAGAAGCACAGATACGCAGTATTTT.

The chain recombines TRBV27 with TRBJ2-1; TRBD2 matches 8 bases. With 3 bases clipped from V and 2 bases from J, the junction kept 3 bases outside the gene matches. Germline V gives CDR1 MNHEY, CDR2 SMNVEV (reference sequence). This CDR3 has 15 amino acids. CDR3 protein: CASSFSGGPYNEQFF. CDR3 DNA sequence: TGTGCCAGCAGTTTCTCGGGAGGGCCCTACAATGAGCAGTTCTTC.

The chain has TRBV5-1 and TRBJ1-6, with TRBD1 identical over 9 bases. V dropped 1 base and J dropped 0; count of bases not matched to a gene: 8. Germline V CDR1 and CDR2: SGHRS, YFSETQ. CDR3 length equals 19 residues. The CDR3 protein is CASSLMGQGRGSYNSPLHF. CDR3 DNA sequence: TGCGCCAGCAGCTTGATGGGACAGGGTCGTGGCTCCTATAATTCACCCCTCCACTTT. Based on the CDR3 plus reference TRBV5-1 and TRBJ1-6, the full variable domain is KAGVTQTPRYLIKTRGQQVTLSCSPISGHRSVSWYQQTPGQGLQFLFEYFSETQRNKGNFPGRFSGRQFSNSRSEMNVSTLELGDSALYLCASSLMGQGRGSYNSPLHFGNGTRLTVT.

The chain is built from TRBV6-6 and TRBJ2-7, with D uncertain. Between the trimmed V and J ends, which lost 2 bases and 5 bases, there was a span of 13 bases. The CDR3 contains 14 residues. Germline CDR1 and CDR2: MNHNY and SVGAGI (reference sequence). CDR3 sequence reads: CASSYTLEANEQYF. The CDR3, as DNA: TGTGCCAGCAGTTACACCCTAGAGGCTAACGAGCAGTACTTC.

The chain recombines TRBV5-1 with TRBJ2-3; 10 nucleotides align to TRBD2. The length of the CDR3 is 15 residues. The ends lost 2 bases at V and 1 base at J; junction bases unmatched: 1. From germline, CDR1 is SGHRS and CDR2 YFSETQ. This CDR3 reads CASSLGTSGTDTQYF. CDR3 bases: TGCGCCAGCAGCTTAGGGACTAGCGGCACAGATACGCAGTATTTT. The complete variable domain, with remaining parts taken from reference TRBV5-1 and TRBJ2-3, reads KAGVTQTPRYLIKTRGQQVTLSCSPISGHRSVSWYQQTPGQGLQFLFEYFSETQRNKGNFPGRFSGRQFSNSRSEMNVSTLELGDSALYLCASSLGTSGTDTQYFGPGTRLTVL.

The chain employs TRBV30 and TRBJ1-5, with D possibly matching TRBD1 (5 bases). Germline V gene data show CDR1 as GTSNPN and CDR2 as SVGIG (reference sequence). The CDR3 has 15 residues. Trimming left V 1 base short and J 0 bases short, with 10 bases between. This CDR3 reads CAWSEGLNSNQPQHF. CDR3 nucleotides: TGTGCCTGGAGTGAGGGACTTAATAGCAATCAGCCCCAGCATTTT.

The rearrangement links TRBV2 to TRBJ1-2; tentative D call: TRBD1 (5 bases). The CDR3 runs 12 residues. The germline CDR1 and CDR2 sequences are SNHLY and FYNNEI. V was pared by 2 bases and J by 5 bases, with 6 bases between. Here the CDR3 DNA reads TGTGCCAGCAGTGAACAGGGATATGGCTACACCTTC. Its protein product is CASSEQGYGYTF.

The chain recombines TRBV27 with TRBJ1-4, with D perhaps matching TRBD1 (5 bases). The V gene lost 0 bases and the J gene lost 1 base, with 6 bases spanning the gap. CDR1 MNHEY and CDR2 SMNVEV come from the germline V gene (reference sequence). The CDR3 has 15 residues. The CDR3 region is CASSLSGGTNEKLFF. In DNA, the CDR3 is TGTGCCAGCAGTTTATCCGGGGGAACTAATGAAAAACTGTTTTTT.

This chain joins TRBV5-1 and TRBJ1-1, with D unresolved. Per the germline V gene, CDR1 is SGHRS and CDR2 is YFSETQ. The CDR3 spans 13 residues. Trimming cost V 3 bases and J 7 bases, with 13 bases left between them. The CDR3 bases are TGCGCCAGCAGCTCGTTATCCGGGAGTGAAGCTTTCTTT. Translated, it gives CASSSLSGSEAFF.

This clone was seen more than once but under ten times. The genes are TRBV2 and TRBJ2-7, with TRBD1 matching 8 bases. The CDR3 totals 15 residues. V dropped 4 bases and J dropped 7; count of bases not matched to a gene: 12. The V gene's germline CDR1 is SNHLY and CDR2 FYNNEI. The CDR3, as DNA: TGTGCCAGCAGTGGTCCGACAGGGGCTTTGGGTGAGCAGTACTTC. As protein: CASSGPTGALGEQYF.

The CDR3 nucleotides read TGTGCCAGCAGCAGGCAGAGCGACTACAATGAGCAGTTCTTC. It translates to CASSRQSDYNEQFF. The chain is built from TRBV5-4 and TRBJ2-1, with no clear D. CDR1 is SGHNT and CDR2 is YYREEE in the germline V gene (reference sequence). This CDR3 has 14 residues. V lost 4 bases to trimming and J lost 3 bases, with 11 bases between them.